The 26 T cell receptor beta chains in this list originate from one sample, sequenced in a study of cytomegalovirus exposure and HLA in healthy donors. This PCR relied on a set of 60 Vbeta primers and 13 Jbeta primers. Using immunoSEQ multiplex PCR, the repertoire was profiled, and TCRdb retains in-frame clones only, with some absent. The data hold some 120,000 clones, with under 80% observed a single time. Sequenced input: PBMCs. The receptors derive from a man in his forties or fifties in good health and CMV-seropositive.

This clone has only one observation. The V and J genes are TRBV18 and TRBJ1-2, with 10 positions matching TRBD1. CDR1 is KGHSH, CDR2 LQKENI, per germline. This CDR3 contains 17 residues. The trim removed 3 bases at V and 8 bases at J, leaving 15 bases unmatched. Here the CDR3 DNA reads TGTGCCAGCTCACCCCCCGGGACAGGGGTTGAGTATCACGGCTACACCTTC. This sequence encodes CASSPPGTGVEYHGYTF.

The chain is built from TRBV30 and TRBJ2-7; 7 bases line up with TRBD2. The CDR3 spans 16 residues. The germline V gene encodes CDR1 GTSNPN and CDR2 SVGIG (reference sequence). Trimming took 2 bases from V and 1 from J; bases not matched to a gene: 11. The CDR3 DNA sequence: TGTGCCTGGAGTTTACCATGGGAGGGGCCATCCTACGAGCAGTACTTC. Translating it yields CAWSLPWEGPSYEQYF.

Only a few counts were recorded for this clone. This sequence joins TRBV6-5 and TRBJ2-7; 7 positions match TRBD2. The CDR3 runs 12 residues. CDR1 and CDR2 (germline): MNHEY, SVGAGI. Unmatched junction bases numbered 3, after V lost 8 bases and J lost 2 bases. Here the CDR3 DNA reads TGTGCCAGCCGAGCGGGGCCCTACGAGCAGTACTTC. The encoded protein is CASRAGPYEQYF.

This chain connects TRBV5-1 to TRBJ2-5; 8 bases agree with TRBD1. V trimming: 2 bases; J trimming: 3 bases; junction bases outside the gene matches: 12. The CDR3 runs to 17 residues. Germline V CDR1 and CDR2: SGHRS, YFSETQ. CDR3 protein: CASSLQPRTGREETQYF. The CDR3 nucleotides read TGCGCCAGCAGCTTACAACCGCGGACAGGGCGGGAAGAGACCCAGTACTTC.

This clone came up a few times. This rearrangement joins TRBV5-1 to TRBJ2-3; 7 nucleotides match TRBD1. The V and J ends lost 4 bases and 4 bases, in that order; junction bases with no gene match: 9. Looked up from germline, CDR1 is SGHRS and CDR2 is YFSETQ. This CDR3 spans 15 amino acids. The CDR3 DNA reads TGCGCCAGCAGCGCAGGGGGTCCTCTGGCAGATACGCAGTATTTT. It codes for CASSAGGPLADTQYF. The complete variable domain, with remaining parts taken from reference TRBV5-1 and TRBJ2-3, reads KAGVTQTPRYLIKTRGQQVTLSCSPISGHRSVSWYQQTPGQGLQFLFEYFSETQRNKGNFPGRFSGRQFSNSRSEMNVSTLELGDSALYLCASSAGGPLADTQYFGPGTRLTVL.

A few counts support this clone. The J gene is TRBJ2-6, the V gene TRBV28; possibly TRBD2 for D (5 bases). This CDR3 has 15 amino acids. V lost 8 bases, J lost 3 bases, and 14 bases lay in between. Germline loops: CDR1 MDHEN, CDR2 SYDVKM. The CDR3 coding sequence is TGTGCCAGCGGGCGAACTGGGAGTGGGGCCAACGTCCTGACTTTC. It specifies CASGRTGSGANVLTF. The whole variable domain, remainder taken from reference TRBV28 and TRBJ2-6, is DVKVTQSSRYLVKRTGEKVFLECVQDMDHENMFWYRQDPGLGLRLIYFSYDVKMKEKGDIPEGYSVSREKKERFSLILESASTNQTSMYLCASGRTGSGANVLTFGAGSRLTVL.

V is TRBV6-1 and J is TRBJ2-7, with 10 bases fitting TRBD1. This CDR3 comprises 14 residues. In germline, CDR1 is MNHNS, CDR2 SASEGT. V was clipped by 7 bases and J by 1 base; unmatched bases: 4. The CDR3 is CASMRDRGSYEQYF. Here the CDR3 DNA reads TGTGCCAGCATGAGGGACAGGGGATCCTACGAGCAGTACTTC.

The genes are TRBV27 and TRBJ2-7, with 7 bases fitting TRBD2. CDR1 is MNHEY, CDR2 SMNVEV, per germline (reference sequence). The CDR3 sequence is 14 residues long. V lost 5 bases to trimming and J lost 3 bases; unmatched junction nucleotides: 7. CDR3 protein: CASSTSAGIYEQYF. The CDR3 DNA reads TGTGCCAGCAGTACTAGCGCGGGGATCTACGAGCAGTACTTC.

The chain joins TRBV7-9 to TRBJ2-5, with TRBD2 as a possible D gene (7 bases). V lost 1 base, J lost 2 bases, and 17 bases lay in between. Looked up from germline, CDR1 is SEHNR and CDR2 is FQNEAQ (reference sequence). The CDR3 has 17 amino acids. The CDR3, as DNA: TGTGCCAGCAGCTTAGGGTGGGGGGGCACGAGGCAAGAGACCCAGTACTTC. This codes for CASSLGWGGTRQETQYF.

The rearrangement joins TRBV6-5 to TRBJ2-2, with 7 bases fitting TRBD2. Losses at the gene ends were 8 bases for V and 9 bases for J; bases not matched to a gene: 9. CDR1 is MNHEY and CDR2 is SVGAGI in the germline V gene. The CDR3 contains 13 residues. This chain's CDR3 is CASHRSGTRELFF. CDR3 coding DNA: TGTGCCAGCCATCGGAGCGGGACGAGGGAGCTGTTTTTT.

This chain links TRBV11-2 with TRBJ2-7; tentatively, D is TRBD2 (5 bases). The CDR3 is 15 amino acids. The V end was cut by 1 base, the J end by 2 bases, with 12 bases between. Germline V gene sequence: CDR1 SGHAT, CDR2 FQNNGV. The CDR3 coding sequence is TGTGCCAGCAGCTTAGGGCGGGCATCCACCTACGAGCAGTACTTC. Protein product: CASSLGRASTYEQYF.

V is TRBV30 and J is TRBJ1-1; 8 bases fit TRBD1. The V segment lost 7 bases and the J segment 1 base; nucleotides outside the gene matches: 5. This CDR3 has 13 residues. In germline, CDR1 is GTSNPN, CDR2 SVGIG (reference sequence). CDR3 in amino acids: CAYQGAGNTEAFF. The CDR3 DNA is TGTGCCTACCAGGGGGCGGGGAACACTGAAGCTTTCTTT.

The rearrangement links TRBV19 to TRBJ1-4, with a tentative D call TRBD1 (5 bases). The CDR3 totals 13 residues. Trimming removed 5 bases from V and 8 bases from J, with 12 bases in between. Germline loops: CDR1 LNHDA, CDR2 SQIVND (reference sequence). The CDR3 DNA reads as TGTGCCAGTAGTCTAGCCCCAGGGGAAAAACTGTTTTTT. Translation: CASSLAPGEKLFF.

The chain links TRBV6-1 to TRBJ2-5; tentatively, D is TRBD2 (5 bases). Trimming removed 4 bases from V and 5 bases from J, with 11 bases in between. Germline CDR1 and CDR2: MNHNS and SASEGT. This CDR3 has 13 amino acids. CDR3 coding DNA: TGTGCCAGCAGTGTCGGACTGGGGGAGACCCAGTACTTC. It specifies CASSVGLGETQYF.

The genes are TRBV5-4 and TRBJ1-2; the D gene is possibly TRBD1 (6 bases). CDR1 is SGHNT, CDR2 YYREEE, per germline (reference sequence). V dropped 0 bases and J dropped 8 bases, with 11 bases sitting between them. The CDR3 consists of 13 residues. The CDR3 DNA reads TGTGCCAGCAGCTTGGACAGGGATGACGGCTACACCTTC. It is translated as CASSLDRDDGYTF.

The V gene is TRBV6-5, the J gene TRBJ2-2; D possibly corresponds to TRBD1 (6 bases). The CDR3 has 16 amino acids. Looked up from germline, CDR1 is MNHEY and CDR2 is SVGAGI. With 0 bases removed from V and 3 bases from J, the gap between germline ends came to 11 bases. Written as DNA, the CDR3 is TGTGCCAGCAGTTACTCGGGTACAGGGTACACCGGGGAGCTGTTTTTT. Residues: CASSYSGTGYTGELFF.

J is TRBJ1-3 and V is TRBV25-1; D may be TRBD1 (5 bases). CDR3 length equals 15 residues. Trimming cost V 3 bases and J 4 bases, with 13 bases left between them. The germline V gene encodes CDR1 MGHDK and CDR2 SYGVNS. The CDR3 nucleotides are TGTGCCAGCAGTGACTCGGGGGTTCGAGGAAACACCATATATTTT. Encoded protein: CASSDSGVRGNTIYF.

The chain is built from TRBV4-2 and TRBJ2-1; D is ambiguous. Germline CDR1 reads LGHNA; CDR2 reads YNFKEQ. V was shortened by 0 bases and J by 8 bases, with 5 bases between the two germline ends. This CDR3 contains 12 residues. CDR3 loop: CASSQDFYEQFF. CDR3 DNA sequence: TGTGCCAGCAGCCAAGATTTCTATGAGCAGTTCTTC.

This clone was observed a few times. The chain combines TRBV25-1 with TRBJ1-5; a weak D match, TRBD1 (6 bases). The V gene lost 9 bases and the J gene lost 5 bases, with 14 bases spanning the gap. The CDR3 is 13 residues long. Looked up from germline, CDR1 is MGHDK and CDR2 is SYGVNS. The CDR3 spells CASNRDSDQPQHF. The DNA of the CDR3 is TGTGCCAGTAACAGGGATTCCGATCAGCCCCAGCATTTT.

The chain carries TRBV5-8 and TRBJ1-1; D is uncertain. Germline assignment: CDR1 SGHTS and CDR2 YDEGEE. Trimming took 4 bases from V and 1 from J, leaving 8 bases between them. The CDR3 covers 13 residues. CDR3 in amino acids: CASSNTPNTEAFF. In DNA form, the CDR3 reads TGTGCCAGCAGCAATACACCGAACACTGAAGCTTTCTTT.

The rearrangement joins TRBV6-6 to TRBJ2-5, with a weak D call TRBD1 (5 bases). Trimming pared 2 bases from V and 6 bases from J, leaving 13 bases between. Per the germline V gene, CDR1 is MNHNY and CDR2 is SVGAGI (reference sequence). This CDR3 has 14 amino acids. DNA for the CDR3: TGTGCCAGCAGTTACAGGGGCTCCAAGCAGACCCAGTACTTC. Translation: CASSYRGSKQTQYF.

The chain is built from TRBV18 and TRBJ2-2; D might be TRBD2 (7 bases). This CDR3 region has 16 residues. CDR1 and CDR2 from the germline V gene are KGHSH and LQKENI. V dropped 2 bases and J dropped 4 bases, with 14 bases sitting between them. In nucleotides, the CDR3 is TGTGCCAGCTCACCATCGACAAGGGGGGGCACCGGGGAGCTGTTTTTT. This codes for CASSPSTRGGTGELFF.

V is TRBV27 and J is TRBJ1-2, with D possibly TRBD1 on 6 matching bases. The germline V gene encodes CDR1 MNHEY and CDR2 SMNVEV (reference sequence). The CDR3 is 16 residues long. Deletions cut 5 bases from V and 0 bases from J, with 16 bases between. This CDR3 reads CASSTRGGPANYGYTF. The CDR3 DNA reads TGTGCCAGCAGTACCCGAGGGGGACCAGCTAACTATGGCTACACCTTC.

J is TRBJ2-7 and V is TRBV11-2; D not certain. The CDR3 has 14 amino acids. Trimming removed 1 base from V and 0 bases from J, with 7 bases in between. The germline V gene has CDR1 SGHAT and CDR2 FQNNGV. The CDR3 DNA reads as TGTGCCAGCAGCTTAGGTGCCTACTCCTACGAGCAGTACTTC. Translating gives CASSLGAYSYEQYF. The full variable domain, with the rest looked up from reference TRBV11-2 and TRBJ2-7, is EAGVAQSPRYKIIEKRQSVAFWCNPISGHATLYWYQQILGQGPKLLIQFQNNGVVDDSQLPKDRFSAERLKGVDSTLKIQPAKLEDSAVYLCASSLGAYSYEQYFGPGTRLTVT.

The chain uses TRBV19 and TRBJ2-2, with TRBD2 matching 9 bases. Unmatched junction bases numbered 10, after V lost 3 bases and J lost 8 bases. This CDR3 is 16 amino acids long. Germline V gene data show CDR1 as LNHDA and CDR2 as SQIVND (reference sequence). The CDR3 sequence is CASSIWSGRSVGELFF. The CDR3 nucleotides are TGTGCCAGTAGTATTTGGAGCGGGAGGTCAGTGGGGGAGCTGTTTTTT.

This clone was counted a few times. This chain links TRBV9 with TRBJ2-7, with 7 bases aligning to TRBD1. There are 19 residues in the CDR3. Germline CDR1 SGDLS, CDR2 YYNGEE. V dropped 3 bases and J dropped 3; count of bases not matched to a gene: 21. In DNA form, the CDR3 reads TGTGCCAGCAGCGGCTCGGGACAGCGTTCAGAAACGAGGTACTACGAGCAGTACTTC. Translated: CASSGSGQRSETRYYEQYF.